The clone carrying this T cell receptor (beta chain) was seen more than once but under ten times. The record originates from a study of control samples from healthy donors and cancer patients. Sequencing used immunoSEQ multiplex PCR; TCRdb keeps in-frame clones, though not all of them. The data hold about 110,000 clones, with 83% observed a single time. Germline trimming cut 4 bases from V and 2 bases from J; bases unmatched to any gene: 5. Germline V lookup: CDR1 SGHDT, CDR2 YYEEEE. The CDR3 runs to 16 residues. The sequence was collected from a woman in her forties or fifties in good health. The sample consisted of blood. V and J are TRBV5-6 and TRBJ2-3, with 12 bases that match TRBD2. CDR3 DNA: TGTGCCAGCAGCCTCCGACTAGCGGGGGTCACAGATACGCAGTATTTT. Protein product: CASSLRLAGVTDTQYF.